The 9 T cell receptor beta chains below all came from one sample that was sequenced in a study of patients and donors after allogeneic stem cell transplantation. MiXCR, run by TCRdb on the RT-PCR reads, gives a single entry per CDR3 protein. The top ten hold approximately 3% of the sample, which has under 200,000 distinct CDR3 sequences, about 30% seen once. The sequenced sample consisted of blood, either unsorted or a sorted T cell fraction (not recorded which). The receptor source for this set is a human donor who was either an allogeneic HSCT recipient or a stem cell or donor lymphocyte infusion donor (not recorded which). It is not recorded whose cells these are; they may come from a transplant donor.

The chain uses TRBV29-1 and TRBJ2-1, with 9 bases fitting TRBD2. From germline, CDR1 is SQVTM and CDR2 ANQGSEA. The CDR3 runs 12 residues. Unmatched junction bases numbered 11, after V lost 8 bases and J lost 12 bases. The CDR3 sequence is CSQEGPGLAQFF. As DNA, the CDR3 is TGCAGCCAAGAGGGTCCGGGACTAGCGCAGTTCTTC.

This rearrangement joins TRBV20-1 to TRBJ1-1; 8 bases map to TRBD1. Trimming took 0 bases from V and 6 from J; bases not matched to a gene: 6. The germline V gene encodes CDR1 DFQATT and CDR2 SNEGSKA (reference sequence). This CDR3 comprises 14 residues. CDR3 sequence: CSARDHRQGSEAFF. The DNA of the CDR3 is TGCAGTGCTAGAGACCACCGACAGGGGTCTGAAGCTTTCTTT.

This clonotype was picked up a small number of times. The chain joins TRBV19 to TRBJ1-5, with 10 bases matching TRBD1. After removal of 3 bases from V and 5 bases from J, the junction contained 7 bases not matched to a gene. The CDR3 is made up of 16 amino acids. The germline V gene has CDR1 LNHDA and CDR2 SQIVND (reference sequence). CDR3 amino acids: CASSIIRDRGDQPQHF. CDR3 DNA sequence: TGTGCCAGTAGTATCATCCGGGACAGGGGAGATCAGCCCCAGCATTTT. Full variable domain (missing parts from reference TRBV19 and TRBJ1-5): DGGITQSPKYLFRKEGQNVTLSCEQNLNHDAMYWYRQDPGQGLRLIYYSQIVNDFQKGDIAEGYSVSREKKESFPLTVTSAQKNPTAFYLCASSIIRDRGDQPQHFGDGTRLSIL.

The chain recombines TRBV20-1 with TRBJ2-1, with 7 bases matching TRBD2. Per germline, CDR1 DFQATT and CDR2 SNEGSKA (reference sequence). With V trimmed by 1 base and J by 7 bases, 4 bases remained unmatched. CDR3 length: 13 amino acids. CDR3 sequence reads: CSARGREMNEQFF. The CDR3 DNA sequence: TGCAGTGCTAGAGGGCGGGAGATGAATGAGCAGTTCTTC.

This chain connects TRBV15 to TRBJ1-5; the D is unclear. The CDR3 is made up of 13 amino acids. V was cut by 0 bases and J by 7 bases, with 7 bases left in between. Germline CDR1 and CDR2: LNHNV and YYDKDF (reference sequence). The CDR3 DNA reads TGTGCCACCAGCAGAGAGGTGTTCCAGCCCCAGCATTTT. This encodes CATSREVFQPQHF.

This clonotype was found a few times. CDR3 loop: CAISWDTRYGYTF. The CDR3 bases are TGTGCCATCAGTTGGGACACACGGTATGGCTACACCTTC. J is TRBJ1-2 and V is TRBV10-3; possibly TRBD1 for D (6 bases). CDR3 length: 13 amino acids. Germline V gene sequence: CDR1 ENHRY, CDR2 SYGVKD. V was trimmed by 5 bases and J by 5 bases, leaving 12 bases between them.

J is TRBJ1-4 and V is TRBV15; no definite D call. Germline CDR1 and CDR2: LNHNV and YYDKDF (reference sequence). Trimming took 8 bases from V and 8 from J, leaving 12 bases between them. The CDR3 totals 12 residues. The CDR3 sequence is CATLGSSEKLFF. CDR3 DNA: TGTGCCACCCTCGGGAGTTCGGAAAAACTGTTTTTT.

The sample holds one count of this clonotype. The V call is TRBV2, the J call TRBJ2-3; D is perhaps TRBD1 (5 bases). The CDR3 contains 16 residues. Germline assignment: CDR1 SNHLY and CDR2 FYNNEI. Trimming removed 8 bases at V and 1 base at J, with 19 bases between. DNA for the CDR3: TGTGCCAGCTTAAAACTCCTTAGGGGCGGCACAGATACGCAGTATTTT. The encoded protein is CASLKLLRGGTDTQYF.

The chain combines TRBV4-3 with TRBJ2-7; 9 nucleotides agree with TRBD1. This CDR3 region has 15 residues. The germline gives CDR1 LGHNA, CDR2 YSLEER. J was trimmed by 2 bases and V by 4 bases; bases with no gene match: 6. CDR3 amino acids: CASSPRDRDPYEQYF. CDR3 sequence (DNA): TGCGCCAGCAGCCCTCGGGACAGGGACCCCTACGAGCAGTACTTC.